These 14 T cell receptor beta chains came from one sample sequenced in a study of cytomegalovirus exposure and HLA in healthy donors. Clones were read by immunoSEQ multiplex PCR, and TCRdb kept only the in-frame ones, dropping some. The repertoire holds some 110,000 clones, around 83% seen once, with approximately 4% in the top ten. The material sequenced was PBMCs. The source of these receptors is a woman in her late teens or twenties in good health and CMV-seropositive.

This rearrangement joins TRBV5-1 to TRBJ1-2, with TRBD1 identical over 8 bases. This CDR3 comprises 14 residues. V trimming: 4 bases; J trimming: 7 bases; junction bases outside the gene matches: 9. Looked up from germline, CDR1 is SGHRS and CDR2 is YFSETQ. Here the CDR3 reads CASSPGTGGTGYTF. The CDR3 bases are TGCGCCAGCAGCCCCGGGACAGGTGGTACTGGCTACACCTTC.

The V and J genes are TRBV18 and TRBJ1-2; D uncertain. CDR1 KGHSH and CDR2 LQKENI come from the germline V gene. The CDR3 is 18 residues long. The germline V and J ends were trimmed by 3 bases and 0 bases, with 20 bases remaining between them. The CDR3 region is CASSPTRSYRSSNYGYTF. CDR3 coding DNA: TGTGCCAGCTCACCCACACGCTCCTACAGAAGCTCTAACTATGGCTACACCTTC. Looking up the rest from reference TRBV18 and TRBJ1-2 gives the full variable domain: NAGVMQNPRHLVRRRGQEARLRCSPMKGHSHVYWYRQLPEEGLKFMVYLQKENIIDESGMPKERFSAEFPKEGPSILRIQQVVRGDSAAYFCASSPTRSYRSSNYGYTFGSGTRLTVV.

V gene TRBV6-6 combines with J gene TRBJ2-3; no definite D call. CDR1 and CDR2 (germline): MNHNY, SVGAGI (reference sequence). This CDR3 contains 13 residues. Trimming shortened V by 0 bases and J by 4 bases, and 5 bases separated the two germline ends. CDR3 nucleotide sequence: TGTGCCAGCAGTTACTCGAACTCAGATACGCAGTATTTT. Protein sequence: CASSYSNSDTQYF.

The J gene is TRBJ1-2, the V gene TRBV29-1; tentative D call: TRBD1 (5 bases). The CDR3 spans 13 residues. CDR1 is SQVTM and CDR2 is ANQGSEA in the germline V gene. V was shortened by 0 bases and J by 8 bases, with 13 bases between the two germline ends. CDR3 coding DNA: TGCAGCGTTGAAGATAAGAAAGGGGTGGGCTACACCTTC. Translating it yields CSVEDKKGVGYTF.

V gene TRBV9 combines with J gene TRBJ2-7; 11 bases agree with TRBD2. The V segment lost 3 bases and the J segment 6 bases; nucleotides outside the gene matches: 8. Germline CDR1 and CDR2: SGDLS and YYNGEE. CDR3 length equals 15 residues. CDR3 in DNA: TGTGCCAGCAGCGCCCGTAGCGGGAGGGAGGGCGAGCAGTACTTC. Protein sequence: CASSARSGREGEQYF.

V and J are TRBV4-1 and TRBJ1-5; TRBD1 matches 10 bases. V dropped 1 base and J dropped 8; count of bases not matched to a gene: 8. The CDR3 is made up of 16 amino acids. Germline V CDR1 and CDR2: MGHRA, YSYEKL. The CDR3 DNA reads TGCGCCAGCAGCCAAGGCGGGGGACAGGGGAGCAAGCCCCAGCATTTT. It codes for CASSQGGGQGSKPQHF.

This chain joins TRBV25-1 and TRBJ2-7; 8 positions match TRBD1. The CDR3 is 13 residues long. The ends lost 2 bases at V and 3 bases at J; junction bases unmatched: 0. CDR1 and CDR2 from the germline V gene are MGHDK and SYGVNS. The CDR3 nucleotides are TGTGCCAGCAGTGAAACAGGGGGCTACGAGCAGTACTTC. It translates to CASSETGGYEQYF.

The J gene is TRBJ2-3, the V gene TRBV5-1; possible D gene TRBD1, 6 bases. Trimming shortened V by 7 bases and J by 2 bases, and 14 bases separated the two germline ends. Germline-derived CDR1 and CDR2 are SGHRS and YFSETQ. The CDR3 totals 14 residues. CDR3 region: CASFPGQNTDTQYF. In DNA, the CDR3 is TGCGCCAGCTTCCCAGGACAGAACACAGATACGCAGTATTTT.

V and J are TRBV19 and TRBJ2-7; the match to TRBD1 covers 7 bases. J gave up 6 bases and V 3 bases, and 8 bases lay outside the gene matches. This CDR3 is 14 amino acids long. Germline lookup yields CDR1 LNHDA and CDR2 SQIVND (reference sequence). CDR3 nucleotide sequence: TGTGCCAGTAGTATCTTGGACAGGAAAAGCGAGCAGTACTTC. It yields the protein CASSILDRKSEQYF.

V usage is TRBV4-1 and J usage is TRBJ1-5, with 7 bases fitting TRBD1. J lost 7 bases, V lost 4 bases, and 13 bases had no gene match. Germline values: CDR1 MGHRA, CDR2 YSYEKL. CDR3 length: 16 residues. CDR3 nucleotides: TGCGCCAGCAGCCGAGGACAGGCTACCGGGAGACAGCCCCAGCATTTT. This gives the protein CASSRGQATGRQPQHF.

The chain joins TRBV7-3 to TRBJ1-2; the match to TRBD1 covers 7 bases. The junction had 8 bases not matched to a gene; V was cut back by 6 bases and J by 4 bases. CDR1 is SGHTA, CDR2 FQGTGA, per germline. CDR3 length: 14 residues. The CDR3 nucleotides are TGTGCCAGCAGTTCTCCAGACAGGGCCTATGGCTACACCTTC. This sequence encodes CASSSPDRAYGYTF.

This chain connects TRBV27 to TRBJ1-2; D is uncertain. Trimming took 2 bases from V and 6 from J, leaving 16 bases between them. The CDR3 runs to 15 residues. Germline V gene sequence: CDR1 MNHEY, CDR2 SMNVEV (reference sequence). CDR3 sequence reads: CASSLAVLRLDGYTF. The CDR3 DNA reads TGTGCCAGCAGTTTAGCGGTCCTCCGGCTGGATGGCTACACCTTC.

This clone has a single count. The V and J genes are TRBV19 and TRBJ2-2, with D possibly matching TRBD2 (6 bases). The V end lost 7 bases, the J end lost 5 bases, and 20 bases lay between the germline ends. CDR3 length: 16 residues. The germline gives CDR1 LNHDA, CDR2 SQIVND (reference sequence). The CDR3 loop reads CASMGWGAGPTGELFF. DNA for the CDR3: TGTGCCAGTATGGGCTGGGGTGCGGGGCCTACCGGGGAGCTGTTTTTT.

DNA for the CDR3: TGCAGCGTTGAAGGGCTAGCGGGGGGGATACACACAGATACGCAGTATTTT. Translating it yields CSVEGLAGGIHTDTQYF. The chain is built from TRBV29-1 and TRBJ2-3, with 12 nucleotides matching TRBD2. CDR1 and CDR2 (germline): SQVTM, ANQGSEA. CDR3 length: 17 residues. Unmatched junction bases numbered 7, after V lost 1 base and J lost 2 bases.